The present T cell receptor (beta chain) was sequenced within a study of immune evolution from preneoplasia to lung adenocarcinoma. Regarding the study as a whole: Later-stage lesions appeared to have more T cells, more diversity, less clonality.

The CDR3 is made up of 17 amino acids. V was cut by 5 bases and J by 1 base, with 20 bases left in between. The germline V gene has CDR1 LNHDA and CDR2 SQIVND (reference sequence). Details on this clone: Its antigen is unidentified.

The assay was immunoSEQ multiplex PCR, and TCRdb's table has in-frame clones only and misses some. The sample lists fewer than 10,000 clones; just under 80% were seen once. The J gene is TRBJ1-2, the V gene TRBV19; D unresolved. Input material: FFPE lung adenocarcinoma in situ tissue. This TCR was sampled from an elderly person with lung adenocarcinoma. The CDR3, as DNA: TGTGCCAGTAGTCGGTCGGGCGTCAAGCTAATTAACTATGGCTACACCTTC. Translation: CASSRSGVKLINYGYTF.